These T cell receptor beta chains were read from a single sample in a study of blood T cell repertoires in COVID-19. Clones were read by immunoSEQ multiplex PCR, and TCRdb kept only the in-frame ones, dropping some. Of more than 25,000 clones in the sample, roughly nine tenths were seen once. The source material was peripheral blood. Receptor source: a man between 60 and 75 years old with acute or convalescent COVID-19. CDR3s include the opening cysteine and the closing phenylalanine or tryptophan. A D gene is named only where the DNA matches it firmly. For some rows the clone size is stated as once, few or many, or as a class when expanded; others skip it.

CDR3 | DNA | size | J | V | D
CASSTRTGPKDEAFF | TGTGCCAGTAGTACGAGGACAGGGCCTAAGGATGAAGCTTTCTTT | - | TRBJ1-1 | TRBV19 | TRBD1
CASSPDRYGYTF | TGTGCCAGCAGTCCCGACAGGTACGGCTACACCTTC | - | TRBJ1-2 | TRBV12-3/TRBV12-4 | -
CASSIGHNYEQYF | TGTGCCAGTAGTATAGGGCACAATTACGAGCAGTACTTC | - | TRBJ2-7 | TRBV19 | -
CASSLAAGGTYNEQFF | TGTGCCAGCAGCTTAGCAGCCGGCGGTACCTACAATGAGCAGTTCTTC | - | TRBJ2-1 | TRBV7-2 | -
CASSRSTGGRNTEAFF | TGTGCCAGCAGTAGGTCGACAGGGGGAAGGAACACTGAAGCTTTCTTT | - | TRBJ1-1 | TRBV27 | TRBD1
CASSEWTGTSSNYGYTF | TGTGCCAGCAGTGAGTGGACAGGGACTTCTTCTAACTATGGCTACACCTTC | - | TRBJ1-2 | TRBV6-1 | TRBD1
CASSWSGTGLRGYTF | TGTGCCAGCAGCTGGAGCGGGACAGGGCTGCGTGGCTACACCTTC | once | TRBJ1-2 | TRBV11-2 | TRBD1
CASSELQGGGYTF | TGCGCCAGCAGTGAGTTACAGGGTGGTGGCTACACCTTC | - | TRBJ1-2 | TRBV10-1 | -
CASSLSGDYGYTF | TGTGCCAGCAGCTTATCGGGAGACTATGGCTACACCTTC | - | TRBJ1-2 | TRBV11-2 | -
CSARESYGYTF | TGCAGTGCTAGAGAGAGCTATGGCTACACCTTC | - | TRBJ1-2 | TRBV20-1 | -
CASSGQGALGANVLTF | TGTGCCAGCTCCGGACAGGGGGCGCTCGGGGCCAACGTCCTGACTTTC | - | TRBJ2-6 | TRBV27 | TRBD1
CASSLDPYGQGGYTF | TGTGCCAGCAGCTTAGATCCCTACGGACAGGGTGGCTACACCTTC | - | TRBJ1-2 | TRBV11-2 | TRBD1
CASSLVRGNEKLFF | TGTGCCAGCAGCTTAGTCCGGGGTAATGAAAAACTGTTTTTT | - | TRBJ1-4 | TRBV7-9 | -
CASSSPKGGGTEAFF | TGTGCCAGCAGCTCCCCTAAGGGAGGGGGCACTGAAGCTTTCTTT | - | TRBJ1-1 | TRBV7-8 | -
CASGRQAILTDTQYF | TGTGCCAGCGGAAGACAGGCGATACTCACAGATACGCAGTATTTT | - | TRBJ2-3 | TRBV2 | -
CASSPGTSNTEAFF | TGTGCCAGCAGTCCGGGGACATCCAACACTGAAGCTTTCTTT | once | TRBJ1-1 | TRBV27 | -
CASVRGYTEAFF | TGTGCCAGTGTAAGGGGCTACACTGAAGCTTTCTTT | - | TRBJ1-1 | TRBV19 | -
CAWVSGTGGFYNSPLHF | TGTGCCTGGGTCTCCGGGACAGGGGGCTTTTATAATTCACCCCTCCACTTT | - | TRBJ1-6 | TRBV30 | TRBD1
CASSLQGGTEAFF | TGTGCCAGCAGCTTGCAGGGGGGCACTGAAGCTTTCTTT | - | TRBJ1-1 | TRBV5-8 | TRBD1
CASRPGQGFGELFF | TGTGCCAGCAGACCGGGACAGGGATTCGGGGAGCTGTTTTTT | - | TRBJ2-2 | TRBV7-2 | TRBD1
CASRRGYGYTF | TGTGCCAGCCGAAGGGGCTATGGCTACACCTTC | - | TRBJ1-2 | TRBV19 | -
CASSLGTTLAKNIQYF | TGTGCCAGCAGCCTCGGGACAACACTAGCCAAAAACATTCAGTACTTC | - | TRBJ2-4 | TRBV5-8 | -
CASSYSGSGNQPQHF | TGTGCCAGCAGTTACTCGGGCAGTGGCAATCAGCCCCAGCATTTT | - | TRBJ1-5 | TRBV6-5 | -
CATKEGLAGLSGELFF | TGTGCCACGAAAGAAGGGCTAGCGGGGTTGTCCGGGGAGCTGTTTTTT | - | TRBJ2-2 | TRBV2 | TRBD2
CASSLNPGRGYTF | TGCGCCAGCAGCTTGAATCCAGGTCGGGGCTACACCTTC | - | TRBJ1-2 | TRBV5-1 | -
CASSLAVGYGYTF | TGTGCCAGCAGCTTAGCGGTCGGCTATGGCTACACCTTC | - | TRBJ1-2 | TRBV7-9 | -
CASSLTTTNEKLFF | TGCGCCAGCAGCTTAACAACAACTAATGAAAAACTGTTTTTT | - | TRBJ1-4 | TRBV5-1 | -
CASSIRGRDGYTF | TGTGCCAGTAGTATAAGGGGGCGTGATGGCTACACCTTC | - | TRBJ1-2 | TRBV19 | TRBD1
CASSQQADREIGYTF | TGTGCCAGCAGCCAACAAGCGGACAGGGAGATTGGCTACACCTTC | - | TRBJ1-2 | TRBV21-1 | -